The 20 T cell receptor beta chains given below trace back to one sample, sequenced in a study of blood T cell repertoires in COVID-19. Sequenced by immunoSEQ multiplex PCR; TCRdb stores in-frame clones only, minus some. The sample lists about 350,000 clones; 85% to 90% were seen once. Sequencing used PBMCs or T cells enriched from blood (not recorded which). These receptors all come from a woman between 25 and 40 years old who had been exposed to COVID-19.

V is TRBV25-1 and J is TRBJ2-7; D unclear. The V end was cut by 6 bases, the J end by 4 bases, with 13 bases between. The germline gives CDR1 MGHDK, CDR2 SYGVNS. The CDR3 covers 13 residues. The CDR3 DNA reads TGTGCCAGCAGAAGCACCGAGATGTACGAGCAGTACTTC. Its protein is CASRSTEMYEQYF.

V is TRBV11-3 and J is TRBJ2-1, with TRBD2 matching 12 bases. This CDR3 has 19 amino acids. Germline CDR1 reads SGHNT; CDR2 reads YENEEA. The ends lost 0 bases at V and 0 bases at J; junction bases unmatched: 6. The CDR3 DNA reads TGTGCCAGCAGCTTAGATCGGCTAGCGGGAGGGCCCTCCTACAATGAGCAGTTCTTC. Encoded protein: CASSLDRLAGGPSYNEQFF.

J is TRBJ2-1 and V is TRBV9, with TRBD2 identical over 9 bases. Trimming removed 0 bases from V and 2 bases from J; junction bases left unmatched: 6. This CDR3 contains 17 residues. Germline CDR1 SGDLS, CDR2 YYNGEE. CDR3 protein: CASSVEGLASPYNEQFF. The CDR3 bases are TGTGCCAGCAGCGTAGAGGGACTAGCCTCTCCCTACAATGAGCAGTTCTTC.

The V gene is TRBV19, the J gene TRBJ2-7; perhaps TRBD2 as D (7 bases). Trimming took 6 bases from V and 3 from J, leaving 15 bases between them. The CDR3 sequence is 14 residues long. Germline V gene lookup returns CDR1 LNHDA and CDR2 SQIVND (reference sequence). CDR3 DNA: TGTGCCAGTAGCCCGGGGGGCCCCTACTACGAGCAGTACTTC. This sequence encodes CASSPGGPYYEQYF.

The chain carries TRBV19 and TRBJ2-2; 7 bases line up with TRBD1. The CDR3 covers 16 residues. Germline CDR1 and CDR2: LNHDA and SQIVND (reference sequence). V lost 7 bases to trimming and J lost 1 base; unmatched junction nucleotides: 9. The CDR3 is CASIDLGTENTGELFF. The CDR3 DNA reads TGTGCCAGTATTGATTTGGGGACAGAGAACACCGGGGAGCTGTTTTTT.

The chain carries TRBV7-2 and TRBJ1-6; D is ambiguous. This CDR3 has 14 amino acids. The germline V and J ends were trimmed by 3 bases and 8 bases, with 11 bases remaining between them. Looked up from germline, CDR1 is SGHTA and CDR2 is FQGNSA. The CDR3 DNA follows: TGTGCCAGCAGCTTGGCGGCATGGGATTCACCCCTCCACTTT. Protein: CASSLAAWDSPLHF.

The chain recombines TRBV13 with TRBJ2-7; no reliable D call. Deletions cut 4 bases from V and 0 bases from J, with 19 bases between. Germline V gene data show CDR1 as PRHDT and CDR2 as FYEKMQ (reference sequence). This CDR3 spans 17 amino acids. The CDR3 protein is CASSSLPATFRSYEQYF. CDR3 nucleotide sequence: TGTGCCAGCAGCTCCCTCCCAGCGACCTTTCGCTCCTACGAGCAGTACTTC. Variable domain in full (rest from reference TRBV13 and TRBJ2-7): AAGVIQSPRHLIKEKRETATLKCYPIPRHDTVYWYQQGPGQDPQFLISFYEKMQSDKGSIPDRFSAQQFSDYHSELNMSSLELGDSALYFCASSSLPATFRSYEQYFGPGTRLTVT.

This chain uses TRBV19 with TRBJ2-1, with a possible D match to TRBD2 (6 bases). CDR3 length equals 15 residues. Trimming left V 5 bases short and J 7 bases short, with 18 bases between. Germline CDR1 reads LNHDA; CDR2 reads SQIVND (reference sequence). CDR3 sequence (DNA): TGTGCCAGTAGTCCCCCGGGACTCGAGAGGAATGAGCAGTTCTTC. Translating gives CASSPPGLERNEQFF.

The rearrangement uses TRBV7-6 and TRBJ1-3; D is unresolved. Deletions cut 1 base from V and 0 bases from J, with 16 bases between. The germline V gene has CDR1 SGHVS and CDR2 FNYEAQ. This CDR3 contains 18 residues. The CDR3 loop is CASSLVPQALHSGNTIYF. In nucleotides, the CDR3 is TGTGCCAGCAGCTTAGTGCCGCAGGCCTTACACTCTGGAAACACCATATATTTT.

The chain employs TRBV28 and TRBJ2-7; TRBD1 matches 9 bases. Trimming took 9 bases from V and 0 from J; bases not matched to a gene: 15. The CDR3 contains 17 residues. CDR1 and CDR2 (germline): MDHEN, SYDVKM. The CDR3: CASIRDRDSPSSYEQYF. CDR3 sequence (DNA): TGTGCCAGTATCCGGGACAGGGATTCTCCCTCCTCCTACGAGCAGTACTTC.

This chain uses TRBV6-5 with TRBJ2-7; 10 bases fit TRBD1. Losses at the gene ends were 6 bases for V and 2 bases for J; bases not matched to a gene: 4. Germline V gene lookup returns CDR1 MNHEY and CDR2 SVGAGI. CDR3 length: 14 amino acids. The chain's CDR3 is CASSGQGGTYEQYF. The DNA for the CDR3 is TGTGCCAGCAGCGGACAGGGGGGGACCTACGAGCAGTACTTC.

A remark on this clone: Other DNA sequences in the sample encode the same CDR3. The chain has TRBV9 and TRBJ2-1; 13 nucleotides line up with TRBD2. The germline V gene encodes CDR1 SGDLS and CDR2 YYNGEE. The CDR3 runs to 16 residues. The J segment lost 4 bases and the V segment lost 0 bases, leaving 1 base of the junction unmatched. The CDR3 DNA sequence: TGTGCCAGCAGCGTAGGGACTAGCGGGAGTTACAATGAGCAGTTCTTC. It specifies CASSVGTSGSYNEQFF.

The rearrangement joins TRBV12-3 or TRBV12-4 to TRBJ2-7; the D gene is possibly TRBD2 (6 bases). Trimming cost V 8 bases and J 2 bases, with 13 bases left between them. The CDR3 is 13 amino acids. CDR3 amino acids: CASSWGDPYEQYF. The CDR3 DNA reads TGTGCCAGCTCCTGGGGGGATCCCTACGAGCAGTACTTC.

This clone was detected once. This sequence joins TRBV7-6 and TRBJ2-7; TRBD2 might be the D (5 bases). CDR1 SGHVS and CDR2 FNYEAQ come from the germline V gene. V gave up 1 base and J gave up 3 bases, with 7 bases separating them. The CDR3 has 13 residues. The CDR3, as DNA: TGTGCCAGCAGCTTAGTCCGGGGCTACGAGCAGTACTTC. It codes for CASSLVRGYEQYF. The full variable domain, rest sourced from reference TRBV7-6 and TRBJ2-7, is GAGVSQSPRYKVTKRGQDVALRCDPISGHVSLYWYRQALGQGPEFLTYFNYEAQQDKSGLPNDRFSAERPEGSISTLTIQRTEQRDSAMYRCASSLVRGYEQYFGPGTRLTVT.

The chain joins TRBV7-8 to TRBJ1-6; perhaps TRBD1 as D (5 bases). Germline CDR1 SGHVS, CDR2 FQNEAQ. The CDR3 sequence is 14 residues long. V was shortened by 1 base and J by 9 bases, with 10 bases between the two germline ends. The CDR3 loop reads CASSLVRGGSPLHF. As DNA, the CDR3 is TGTGCCAGCAGCTTAGTAAGGGGCGGTTCACCCCTCCACTTT.

This chain connects TRBV28 to TRBJ1-1; 8 bases are a match to TRBD1. Germline V lookup: CDR1 MDHEN, CDR2 SYDVKM. This CDR3 contains 14 residues. V was pared by 4 bases and J by 11 bases, with 12 bases of the junction left unmatched. The CDR3 DNA reads TGTGCCAGCAGTTCCCCCCAGGGGGCGGGCGGGGCTTTCTTT. This gives the protein CASSSPQGAGGAFF.

The chain recombines TRBV18 with TRBJ1-5, with 8 nucleotides matching TRBD1. The J segment lost 6 bases and the V segment lost 5 bases, leaving 9 bases of the junction unmatched. Germline loops: CDR1 KGHSH, CDR2 LQKENI. The CDR3 totals 15 residues. CDR3 nucleotide sequence: TGTGCCAGCTCAACAAGTCCGGGACAGGCTCAGCCCCAGCATTTT. Protein sequence: CASSTSPGQAQPQHF.

This chain joins TRBV5-6 and TRBJ1-5, with D possibly being TRBD1 (5 bases). V gave up 5 bases and J gave up 5 bases, with 8 bases separating them. CDR1 and CDR2 from the germline V gene are SGHDT and YYEEEE. The CDR3 sequence is 12 residues long. The CDR3 DNA reads TGTGCCAGCAGTCGGGGGGATCAGCCCCAGCATTTT. This translates into CASSRGDQPQHF.

V and J are TRBV6-5 and TRBJ2-5, with 7 bases that match TRBD2. The junction had 8 bases not matched to a gene; V was cut back by 5 bases and J by 5 bases. The CDR3 has 14 residues. Germline-derived CDR1 and CDR2 are MNHEY and SVGAGI. The CDR3 nucleotides read TGTGCCAGCAGTAACGGGGGGATGGTGGAGACCCAGTACTTC. Protein product: CASSNGGMVETQYF.

This chain links TRBV5-1 with TRBJ1-2; the D gene is possibly TRBD1 (5 bases). The CDR3 sequence is 18 residues long. V shed 3 bases and J shed 1 base, with 22 bases lying between them. Germline values: CDR1 SGHRS, CDR2 YFSETQ. The DNA of the CDR3 is TGCGCCAGCAGCTCCCCCAGTGTCGGAGGGACCTATAACTATGGCTACACCTTC. Encoded protein: CASSSPSVGGTYNYGYTF.